This TCR beta chain was sequenced during a study of T cells in Graves' hyperthyroidism and ophthalmopathy. Germline CDR1 is SGHRS and CDR2 is YFSETQ. The length of the CDR3 is 17 residues. The germline V and J ends were trimmed by 5 bases and 7 bases, with 25 bases remaining between them. The study enrolled patients aged 18 to 65 with newly diagnosed hyperthyroidism of under 2 months' duration. Amplified regions were TCR beta CDR3 sequences from RNA transcripts. First-round RT-PCR targeting the TCR CDR3 was performed with the HTBI primer set. TCRdb independently ran MiXCR on the multiplex PCR reads; one entry per CDR3 protein. The sample includes over 120,000 distinct CDR3 sequences, approximately 20% of them seen just once.

The chain is built from TRBV5-1 and TRBJ2-1; weak D call: TRBD2 (6 bases). Material: blood. The origin of this receptor is a woman between 50 and 59 years old with Graves' hyperthyroidism that later progressed to Graves' ophthalmopathy. CDR3: CASRTGGARMGKNEQFF. CDR3 sequence (DNA): TGCGCCAGCAGGACCGGCGGGGCTAGGATGGGTAAGAATGAGCAGTTCTTC. Combining the CDR3 with reference TRBV5-1 and TRBJ2-1 gives the whole variable domain KAGVTQTPRYLIKTRGQQVTLSCSPISGHRSVSWYQQTPGQGLQFLFEYFSETQRNKGNFPGRFSGRQFSNSRSEMNVSTLELGDSALYLCASRTGGARMGKNEQFFGPGTRLTVL.